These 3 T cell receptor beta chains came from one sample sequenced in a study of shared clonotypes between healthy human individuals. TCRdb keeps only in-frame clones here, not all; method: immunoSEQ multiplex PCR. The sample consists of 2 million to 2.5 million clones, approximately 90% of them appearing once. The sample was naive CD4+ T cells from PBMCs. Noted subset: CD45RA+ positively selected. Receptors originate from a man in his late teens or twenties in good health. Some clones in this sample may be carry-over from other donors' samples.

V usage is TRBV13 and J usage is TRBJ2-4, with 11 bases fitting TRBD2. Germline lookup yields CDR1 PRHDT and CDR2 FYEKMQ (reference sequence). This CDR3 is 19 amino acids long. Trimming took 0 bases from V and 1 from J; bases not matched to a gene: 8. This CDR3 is CASSLGGSGRAGAKNIQYF. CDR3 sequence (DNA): TGTGCCAGCAGCTTAGGTGGTAGCGGGAGGGCCGGGGCCAAAAACATTCAGTACTTC.

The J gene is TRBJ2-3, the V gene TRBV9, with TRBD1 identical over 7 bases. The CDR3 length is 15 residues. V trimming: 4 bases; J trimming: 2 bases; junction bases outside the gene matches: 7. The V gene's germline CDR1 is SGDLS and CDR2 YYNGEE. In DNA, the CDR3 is TGTGCCAGCAGCTCTAGGGACAGCAACACAGATACGCAGTATTTT. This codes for CASSSRDSNTDTQYF.

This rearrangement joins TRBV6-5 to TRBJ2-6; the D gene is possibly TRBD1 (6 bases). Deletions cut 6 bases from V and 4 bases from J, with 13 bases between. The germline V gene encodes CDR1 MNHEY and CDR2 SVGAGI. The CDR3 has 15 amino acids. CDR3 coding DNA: TGTGCCAGCAGGGAACAGGGACCCGGGGCCAACGTCCTGACTTTC. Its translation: CASREQGPGANVLTF.